This is a list of T cell receptor beta chains from one sample in a study of blood T cells in healthy people across ages. TCRdb used MiXCR to reprocess the 5' RACE reads, holding one entry per CDR3 protein. The repertoire holds 550,000 to 750,000 distinct CDR3 sequences, under 25% seen once, with approximately 3.6% in the top ten. What was sequenced was blood. The origin of the receptors is a man between 65 and 85 years old in good health. The CDR3 runs from the conserved cysteine through the conserved F or W. The D gene is left open where the match is weak. The listing skips clone size in some rows; elsewhere it reads once, few, many or a size class.

size	V	J	D	CDR3	DNA
NA	TRBV6-1	TRBJ2-6	NA	CASRGLSSGANVLTF	TGTGCCAGCAGGGGGTTGAGCTCTGGGGCCAACGTCCTGACTTTC
few	TRBV7-9	TRBJ2-5	NA	CASTSPVGLGETQYF	TGTGCCAGCACTTCCCCCGTGGGTCTAGGAGAGACCCAGTACTTC
NA	TRBV28	TRBJ2-7	NA	CASSLSGRSTYEQYF	TGTGCCAGCAGTTTATCGGGGAGATCGACCTACGAGCAGTACTTC
NA	TRBV7-9	TRBJ1-1	NA	CASSLDTGSTEAFF	TGTGCCAGCAGCTTGGACACAGGGAGCACTGAAGCTTTCTTT
few	TRBV5-1	TRBJ2-7	NA	CASRQQSRYEQYF	TGCGCCAGCCGACAGCAATCACGCTACGAGCAGTACTTC
NA	TRBV24-1	TRBJ2-5	NA	CATSKQGGETQYF	TGTGCCACCAGTAAACAGGGAGGGGAGACCCAGTACTTC
NA	TRBV15	TRBJ2-5	NA	CATSRSISETQYF	TGTGCCACCAGCAGGTCGATATCAGAGACCCAGTACTTC
NA	TRBV6-2/TRBV6-3	TRBJ2-7	TRBD2	CASSTLSSGRSYEQYF	TGTGCCAGCAGTACCCTCTCTAGCGGGAGGAGTTACGAGCAGTACTTC
NA	TRBV29-1	TRBJ2-3	TRBD2	CSVLGTSSSTDTQYF	TGCAGCGTTCTTGGGACTAGTTCTAGCACAGATACGCAGTATTTT
few	TRBV20-1	TRBJ2-5	NA	CSARWEIQETRYF	TGCAGTGCTAGATGGGAAATCCAAGAGACCCGGTACTTC
NA	TRBV20-1	TRBJ2-7	TRBD1	CSAKGQALRTLHYYEQYF	TGCAGTGCAAAAGGACAGGCCTTACGGACTCTGCATTACTACGAGCAGTACTTC
many	TRBV5-6	TRBJ2-3	NA	CASSLGGWDTQYF	TGTGCCAGCAGCCTTGGAGGGTGGGATACGCAGTATTTT
few	TRBV5-1	TRBJ1-3	TRBD1	CASSSTGVSGNTIYF	TGCGCCAGCAGCTCGACAGGGGTCTCCGGAAACACCATATATTTT
few	TRBV25-1	TRBJ2-7	NA	CASRTEGRSYEQYF	TGTGCCAGCAGGACCGAAGGACGGTCCTACGAGCAGTACTTC
NA	TRBV20-1	TRBJ1-1	NA	CSASSQGPNTEAFF	TGCAGTGCTAGCTCCCAGGGGCCGAACACTGAAGCTTTCTTT
many	TRBV6-1	TRBJ1-4	NA	CASSVGGATNEKLFF	TGTGCCAGCAGTGTTGGGGGGGCAACTAATGAAAAACTGTTTTTT